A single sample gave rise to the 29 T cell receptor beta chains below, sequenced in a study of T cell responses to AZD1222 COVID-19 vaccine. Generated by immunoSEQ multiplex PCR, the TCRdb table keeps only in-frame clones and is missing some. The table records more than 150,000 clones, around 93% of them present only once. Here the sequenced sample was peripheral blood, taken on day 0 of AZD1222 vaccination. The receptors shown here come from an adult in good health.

Here the CDR3 reads CSVDQGGTEAFF. CDR3 nucleotides: TGCAGCGTTGATCAGGGAGGCACTGAAGCTTTCTTT. The rearrangement links TRBV29-1 to TRBJ1-1; a possible D gene is TRBD1 (5 bases). The CDR3 totals 12 residues. CDR1 is SQVTM, CDR2 ANQGSEA, per germline. Trimming removed 3 bases at V and 4 bases at J, with 9 bases between.

CDR3 nucleotide sequence: TGTGCCAGCAGCTTAGATTTGCGGGGGGCGGTGTATGAGCAGTTCTTC. This codes for CASSLDLRGAVYEQFF. The chain couples TRBV7-8 to TRBJ2-1; TRBD2 agrees at 8 bases. This CDR3 contains 16 residues. Germline V CDR1 and CDR2: SGHVS, FQNEAQ. V trimming: 1 base; J trimming: 8 bases; junction bases outside the gene matches: 10.

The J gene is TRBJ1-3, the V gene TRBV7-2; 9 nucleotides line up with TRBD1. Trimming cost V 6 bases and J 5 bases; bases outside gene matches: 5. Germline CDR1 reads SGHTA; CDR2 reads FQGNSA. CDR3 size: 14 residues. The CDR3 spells CASSPGQGRNTIYF. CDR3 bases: TGTGCCAGCAGTCCGGGACAGGGAAGAAACACCATATATTTT.

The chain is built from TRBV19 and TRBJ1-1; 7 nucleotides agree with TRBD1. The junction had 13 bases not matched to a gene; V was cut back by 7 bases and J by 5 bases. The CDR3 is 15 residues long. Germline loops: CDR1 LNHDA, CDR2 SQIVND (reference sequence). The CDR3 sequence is CASTRTKGAGTEAFF. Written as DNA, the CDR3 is TGTGCCAGTACCCGTACGAAGGGGGCGGGGACTGAAGCTTTCTTT.

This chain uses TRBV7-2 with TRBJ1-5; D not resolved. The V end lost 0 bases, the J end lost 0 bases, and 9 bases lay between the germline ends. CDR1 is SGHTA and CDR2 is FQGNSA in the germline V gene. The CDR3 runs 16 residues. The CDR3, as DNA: TGTGCCAGCAGCTTAGCCGGATCCCGTAGCAATCAGCCCCAGCATTTT. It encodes CASSLAGSRSNQPQHF.

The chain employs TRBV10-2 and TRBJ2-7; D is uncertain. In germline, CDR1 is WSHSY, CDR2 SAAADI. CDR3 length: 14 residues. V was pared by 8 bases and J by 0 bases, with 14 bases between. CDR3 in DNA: TGCGCCAGCGCCCCCGGACCGTTCTCCTACGAGCAGTACTTC. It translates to CASAPGPFSYEQYF.

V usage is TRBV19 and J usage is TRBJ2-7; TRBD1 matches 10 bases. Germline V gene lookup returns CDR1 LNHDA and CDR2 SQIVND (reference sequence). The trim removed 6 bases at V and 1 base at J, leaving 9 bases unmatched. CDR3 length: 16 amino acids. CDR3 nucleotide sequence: TGTGCCAGTAGCACCCCCCCGGGACAGGGGTCCTACGAGCAGTACTTC. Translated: CASSTPPGQGSYEQYF.

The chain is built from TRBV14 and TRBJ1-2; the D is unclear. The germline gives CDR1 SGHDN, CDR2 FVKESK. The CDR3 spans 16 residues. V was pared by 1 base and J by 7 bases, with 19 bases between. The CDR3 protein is CASSQVLNDKLAGYTF. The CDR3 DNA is TGTGCCAGCAGCCAAGTCCTGAACGACAAATTGGCTGGCTACACCTTC.

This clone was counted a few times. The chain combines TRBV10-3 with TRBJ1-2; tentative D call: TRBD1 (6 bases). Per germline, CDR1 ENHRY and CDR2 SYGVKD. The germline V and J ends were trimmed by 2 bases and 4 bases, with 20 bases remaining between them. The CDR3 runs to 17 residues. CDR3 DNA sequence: TGTGCCATCAGTGAGGAAGCAAACGGGGGCGGGATCTATGGCTACACCTTC. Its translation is CAISEEANGGGIYGYTF.

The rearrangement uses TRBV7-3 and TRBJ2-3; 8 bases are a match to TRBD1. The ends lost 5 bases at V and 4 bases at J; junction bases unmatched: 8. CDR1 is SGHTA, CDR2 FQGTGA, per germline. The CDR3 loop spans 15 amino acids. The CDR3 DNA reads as TGTGCCAGCAGCCCCGGGATGGGACAGGCAGATACGCAGTATTTT. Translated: CASSPGMGQADTQYF.

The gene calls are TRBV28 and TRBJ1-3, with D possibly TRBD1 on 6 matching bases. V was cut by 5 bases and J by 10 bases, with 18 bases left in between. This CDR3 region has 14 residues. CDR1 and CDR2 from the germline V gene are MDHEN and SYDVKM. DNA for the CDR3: TGTGCCAGCAGTCTACAGGGTAGCCCCGGGACCATATATTTT. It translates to CASSLQGSPGTIYF.

CDR3: CASSLSVGTGSGANVLTF. CDR3 coding DNA: TGTGCCAGCAGCCTCTCTGTTGGGACAGGCTCTGGGGCCAACGTCCTGACTTTC. This sequence joins TRBV11-2 and TRBJ2-6; 8 bases fit TRBD1. V was pared by 5 bases and J by 0 bases, with 9 bases of the junction left unmatched. Germline V gene data show CDR1 as SGHAT and CDR2 as FQNNGV. The CDR3 has 18 amino acids. Full variable domain (remainder filled in from reference TRBV11-2 and TRBJ2-6): EAGVAQSPRYKIIEKRQSVAFWCNPISGHATLYWYQQILGQGPKLLIQFQNNGVVDDSQLPKDRFSAERLKGVDSTLKIQPAKLEDSAVYLCASSLSVGTGSGANVLTFGAGSRLTVL.

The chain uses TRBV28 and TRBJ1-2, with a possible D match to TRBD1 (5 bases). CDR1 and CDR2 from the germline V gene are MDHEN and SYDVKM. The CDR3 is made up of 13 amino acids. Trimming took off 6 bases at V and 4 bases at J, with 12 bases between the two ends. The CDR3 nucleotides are TGTGCCAGCAGCTCGGGGGGGTTCTATGGCTACACCTTC. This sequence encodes CASSSGGFYGYTF.

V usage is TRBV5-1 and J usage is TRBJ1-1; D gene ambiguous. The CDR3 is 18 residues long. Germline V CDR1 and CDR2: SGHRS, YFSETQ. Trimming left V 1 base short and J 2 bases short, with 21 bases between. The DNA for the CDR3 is TGCGCCAGCAGCTTGAATCCCCCCGAACAGCGTCGTAACACTGAAGCTTTCTTT. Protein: CASSLNPPEQRRNTEAFF.

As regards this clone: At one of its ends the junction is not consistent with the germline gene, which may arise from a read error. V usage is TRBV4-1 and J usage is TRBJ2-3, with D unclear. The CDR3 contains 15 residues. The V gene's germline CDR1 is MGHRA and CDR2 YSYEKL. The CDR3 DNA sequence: TGCGCCAGCAGCCCAGAGGCCCCCCGCACCGATACGCAGTATTTT. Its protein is CASSPEAPRTDTQYF.

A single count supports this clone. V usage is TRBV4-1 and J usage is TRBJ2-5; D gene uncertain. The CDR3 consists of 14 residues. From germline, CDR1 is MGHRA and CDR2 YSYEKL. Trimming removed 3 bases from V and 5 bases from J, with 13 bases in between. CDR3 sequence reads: CASSHASLGETQYF. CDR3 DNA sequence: TGCGCCAGCAGCCACGCGTCATTAGGGGAGACCCAGTACTTC.

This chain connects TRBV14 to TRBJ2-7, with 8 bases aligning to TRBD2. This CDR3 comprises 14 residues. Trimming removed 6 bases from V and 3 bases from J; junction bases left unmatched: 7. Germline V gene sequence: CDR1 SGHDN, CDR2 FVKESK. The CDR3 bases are TGTGCCAGCAGACTCTCCGGGAGGGACTACGAGCAGTACTTC. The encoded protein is CASRLSGRDYEQYF. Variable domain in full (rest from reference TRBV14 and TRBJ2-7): EAGVTQFPSHSVIEKGQTVTLRCDPISGHDNLYWYRRVMGKEIKFLLHFVKESKQDESGMPNNRFLAERTGGTYSTLKVQPAELEDSGVYFCASRLSGRDYEQYFGPGTRLTVT.

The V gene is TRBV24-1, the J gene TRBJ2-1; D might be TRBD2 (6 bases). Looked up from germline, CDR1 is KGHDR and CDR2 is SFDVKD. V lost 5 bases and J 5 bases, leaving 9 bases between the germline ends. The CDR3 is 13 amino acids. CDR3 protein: CATSVPGDNEQFF. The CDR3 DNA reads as TGTGCCACCAGTGTTCCGGGAGACAATGAGCAGTTCTTC.

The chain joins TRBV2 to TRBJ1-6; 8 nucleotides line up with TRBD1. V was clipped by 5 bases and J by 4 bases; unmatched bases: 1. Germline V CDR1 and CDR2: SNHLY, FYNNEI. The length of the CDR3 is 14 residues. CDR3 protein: CASSRTGYNSPLHF. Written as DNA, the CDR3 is TGTGCCAGCAGTAGGACAGGGTATAATTCACCCCTCCACTTT.

This chain's CDR3 is CSAKGGNQPQHF. In DNA, the CDR3 is TGCAGCGCCAAGGGCGGGAATCAGCCCCAGCATTTT. The rearrangement links TRBV29-1 to TRBJ1-5; unclear D gene. Trimming removed 7 bases from V and 4 bases from J, with 11 bases in between. The CDR3 runs to 12 residues. Per the germline V gene, CDR1 is SQVTM and CDR2 is ANQGSEA.

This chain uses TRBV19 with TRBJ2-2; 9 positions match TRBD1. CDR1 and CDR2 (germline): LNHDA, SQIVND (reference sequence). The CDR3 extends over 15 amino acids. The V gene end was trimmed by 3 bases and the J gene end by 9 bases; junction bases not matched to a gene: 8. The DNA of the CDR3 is TGTGCCAGTAGTATTACGGGACAGGGAAACTGGGAGCTGTTTTTT. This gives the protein CASSITGQGNWELFF.

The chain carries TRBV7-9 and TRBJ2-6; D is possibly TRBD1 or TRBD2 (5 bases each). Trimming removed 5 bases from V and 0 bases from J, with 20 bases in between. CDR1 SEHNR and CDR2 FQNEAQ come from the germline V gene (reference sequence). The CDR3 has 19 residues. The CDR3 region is CASSPSWGKGSSGANVLTF. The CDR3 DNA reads TGTGCCAGCAGCCCAAGTTGGGGTAAGGGGAGCTCTGGGGCCAACGTCCTGACTTTC.

The CDR3 bases are TGTGCCAGCAGTCGAAGACAGGCGAATTCACCCCTCCACTTT. Translating gives CASSRRQANSPLHF. V and J are TRBV6-5 and TRBJ1-6; a weak D match, TRBD1 (6 bases). V shed 5 bases and J shed 7 bases, with 12 bases lying between them. In germline, CDR1 is MNHEY, CDR2 SVGAGI. The CDR3 loop spans 14 amino acids.

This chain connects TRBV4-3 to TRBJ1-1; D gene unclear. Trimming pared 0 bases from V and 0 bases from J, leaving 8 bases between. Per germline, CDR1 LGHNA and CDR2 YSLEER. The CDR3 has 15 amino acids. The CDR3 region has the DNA TGCGCCAGCAGCCAAGAAAGGGCCATGAACACTGAAGCTTTCTTT. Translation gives CASSQERAMNTEAFF.

CDR3 residues: CASLPRGAGSNTEAFF. The CDR3 region has the DNA TGTGCCAGCCTCCCTAGGGGAGCGGGTTCGAACACTGAAGCTTTCTTT. The rearrangement joins TRBV7-9 to TRBJ1-1; the D gene is possibly TRBD1 (5 bases). The CDR3 consists of 16 residues. V gave up 8 bases and J gave up 1 base, with 20 bases separating them. The germline gives CDR1 SEHNR, CDR2 FQNEAQ (reference sequence).

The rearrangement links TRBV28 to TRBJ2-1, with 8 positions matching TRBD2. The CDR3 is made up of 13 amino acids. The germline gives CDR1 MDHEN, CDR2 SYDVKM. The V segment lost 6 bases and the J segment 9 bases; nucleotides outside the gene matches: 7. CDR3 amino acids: CASRSSGFAEQFF. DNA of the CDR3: TGTGCCAGCAGATCTAGCGGGTTCGCTGAGCAGTTCTTC.

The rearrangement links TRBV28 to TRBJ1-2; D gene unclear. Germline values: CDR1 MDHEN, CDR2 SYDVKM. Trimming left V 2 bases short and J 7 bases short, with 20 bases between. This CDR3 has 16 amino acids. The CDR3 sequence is CASSLRSWLSEGGYTF. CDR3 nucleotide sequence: TGTGCCAGCAGTTTAAGGTCTTGGCTCTCTGAAGGTGGCTACACCTTC.

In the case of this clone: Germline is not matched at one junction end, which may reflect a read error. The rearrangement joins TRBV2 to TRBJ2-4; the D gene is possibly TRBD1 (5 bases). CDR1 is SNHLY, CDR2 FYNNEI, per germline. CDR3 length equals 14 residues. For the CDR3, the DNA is TGTGCCAGCAGTGAAACGACAGCCGAAAACATTCAGTACTTC. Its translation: CASSETTAENIQYF.

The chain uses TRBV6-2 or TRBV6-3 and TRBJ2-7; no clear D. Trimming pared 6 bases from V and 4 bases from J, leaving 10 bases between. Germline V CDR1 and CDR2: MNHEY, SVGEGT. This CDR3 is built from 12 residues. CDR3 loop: CASSPEGYEQYF. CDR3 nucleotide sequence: TGTGCCAGCAGCCCCGAAGGGTACGAGCAGTACTTC.